The sequence of this TCR beta chain was determined in a study of blood T cell repertoires in COVID-19. About the study: Italy, Spain and the United States were the sources of the convalescent and acute COVID-19 samples. Sources were T cells, B-cell-depleted T cells, or PBMCs; the material itself was cDNA or gDNA.

Seattle enrolled patients during active infection and tracked them longitudinally. V dropped 8 bases and J dropped 0 bases, with 17 bases sitting between them. CDR1 is MDHEN and CDR2 is SYDVKM in the germline V gene. CDR3 length: 16 residues. As processed by the authors: Researchers report that nucleated cell counts were estimated from reference gene primer amplification. This table comes from immunoSEQ multiplex PCR, and its TCRdb copy is limited to in-frame clones, with some not included. Clone size and the V and J calls come from that table; the DNA yielded D and trimming. The sample has approximately 290,000 clones, about 80% seen once.

The sample was peripheral blood. The sequence was collected from a person between 70 and 80 years old with COVID-19, enrolled during active disease. The gene calls are TRBV28 and TRBJ1-3, with D possibly matching TRBD1 (6 bases). CDR3 nucleotide sequence: TGTGCCAGCTTTGAGGGGGGGACCATCTCTGGAAACACCATATATTTT. This encodes CASFEGGTISGNTIYF.